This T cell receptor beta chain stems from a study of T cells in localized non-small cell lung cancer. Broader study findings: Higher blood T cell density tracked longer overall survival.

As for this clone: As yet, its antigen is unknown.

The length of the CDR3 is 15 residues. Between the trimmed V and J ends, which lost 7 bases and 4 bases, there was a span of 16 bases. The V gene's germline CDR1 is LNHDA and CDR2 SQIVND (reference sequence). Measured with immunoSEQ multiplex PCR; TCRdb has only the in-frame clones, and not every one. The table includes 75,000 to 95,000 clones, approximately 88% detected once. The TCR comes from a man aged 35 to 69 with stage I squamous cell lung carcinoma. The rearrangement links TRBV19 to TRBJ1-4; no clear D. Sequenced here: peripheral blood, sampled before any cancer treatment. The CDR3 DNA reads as TGTGCCAGTACCCCCACCCGAGGATTTAATGAAAAACTGTTTTTT. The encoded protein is CASTPTRGFNEKLFF.